This TCR beta chain was captured in a study of T cells after yellow fever vaccination. On the study more broadly: Preparing low-cell-number fractions relied on SMART-Seq v4 Ultra Low Input.

TCRdb re-called the 5' RACE reads through MiXCR, storing one row per CDR3 protein. The data show about 500,000 distinct CDR3 sequences, less than 20% seen once. A remark on this clonotype: Its antigen is not known.

Study-wide results and limits: In post-booster samples, most primary-vaccination clones reappeared (approximately 97% CD4, nearly 90% CD8). FACS-sorted repertoires might harbor abundant contaminating clonotypes from the bulk population. Of the clonotypes, a small share occurred in both CD4 and CD8 compartments.

The specimen comprised PBMCs, sampled roughly 5 days after the first yellow fever vaccination. The TCR originated in a young man who received the YFV17D yellow fever vaccine.

The CDR3 loop is CASRPTQTSYEQYF. The DNA for the CDR3 is TGTGCCAGCAGACCCACCCAGACCTCCTACGAGCAGTACTTC. This chain uses TRBV7-8 with TRBJ2-7; D remains ambiguous. The CDR3 extends over 14 amino acids. V shed 6 bases and J shed 0 bases, with 12 bases lying between them. The germline CDR1 and CDR2 sequences are SGHVS and FQNEAQ.